This T cell receptor beta chain was identified during a study of blood T cell repertoires in COVID-19. Methods used by the authors: Estimation of nucleated cell counts was performed using reference gene primer amplification. The protocol was immunoSEQ multiplex PCR, while the TCRdb copy is restricted to in-frame clones and leaves out a portion. Clone size and the V and J calls come from that table; the DNA yielded D and trimming. The sample gives 300,000 to 450,000 clones, more than 80% of which show up once; 1% is in the top ten. Participant reports of clinical history set cohort assignment. Cohort 3 donors counted as recovered after two negative PCRs, clearance, or resolved symptoms. From germline, CDR1 is MDHEN and CDR2 SYDVKM. The CDR3 extends over 15 amino acids. V was cut by 7 bases and J by 1 base, with 13 bases left in between.

This TCR was sampled from a man between 18 and 35 years old who had recovered from COVID-19. The V gene is TRBV28, the J gene TRBJ2-2; D not certain. The sample was PBMCs or T cells enriched from blood (not recorded which). Here the CDR3 reads CASTPVSKNTGELFF. CDR3 bases: TGTGCCAGCACTCCTGTGAGTAAGAACACCGGGGAGCTGTTTTTT.